The present T cell receptor beta chain was sequenced within a study of CD8 T cells in Susac syndrome. Random hexamers were used to reverse transcribe the RNA input (roughly 0.5 to 1 ug). TCRdb reprocessed the immunoSEQ multiplex PCR reads with MiXCR, giving one entry per CDR3 protein. The data hold hundreds of thousands of distinct CDR3 sequences, with around 93% observed a single time. Sequencing input: CD4+ T cells from PBMCs. The sequence derives from a human donor with multiple sclerosis.

CDR3 DNA: TGTGCCAGCAGGGGAGGACTATCTAGGGTGGGTGAGCAGTTCTTC. Protein sequence: CASRGGLSRVGEQFF. V and J are TRBV28 and TRBJ2-1; weak D call: TRBD2 (6 bases). Germline loops: CDR1 MDHEN, CDR2 SYDVKM. V was shortened by 6 bases and J by 9 bases, with 21 bases between the two germline ends. The CDR3 runs 15 residues.